Shown below are 27 T cell receptor beta chains from a single sample sequenced in a study of blood T cells in healthy people across ages (dated by TCRdb to the mid-2010s). Receptor amplification or capture employed 5' RACE. For sequencing, an Illumina HiSeq 2500 was employed. A second PCR of roughly 7 to 11 cycles was performed with a sample-barcoded 5' primer and a J-beta primer mix. In-frame beta chains were kept once TCRdb had trimmed the public reads at Q25 with fastp and called clones with MiXCR. One record per CDR3 amino acid sequence lists the most common genes and DNA. For this sample the table gives about 1.4 million distinct CDR3 sequences, of which approximately 59% were detected only once. The ten largest clones represent over 6.5% of the sample. The sample comprised blood. The receptors originated from a man aged 18 to 35 in good health.

The chain combines TRBV5-6 with TRBJ1-6, with 7 bases that match TRBD1. CDR1 is SGHDT and CDR2 is YYEEEE in the germline V gene. Losses at the gene ends were 4 bases for V and 6 bases for J; bases not matched to a gene: 10. The length of the CDR3 is 16 residues. The CDR3 here is CASSGARDSLNSPLHF. For the CDR3, the DNA is TGTGCCAGCAGCGGGGCGCGGGACAGTCTTAATTCACCCCTCCACTTT.

The chain carries TRBV12-3 or TRBV12-4 and TRBJ2-5; 10 nucleotides agree with TRBD2. With V trimmed by 6 bases and J by 5 bases, 18 bases remained unmatched. The CDR3 is 18 amino acids. CDR3 in DNA: TGTGCCAGCAGCCCCTGGGAGGCTAGCGGGAGCTTGGAGGAGACCCAGTACTTC. Its translation: CASSPWEASGSLEETQYF.

This clonotype has just a few counts. The gene calls are TRBV10-3 and TRBJ1-4; D call uncertain. CDR3 length: 13 amino acids. CDR1 and CDR2 (germline): ENHRY, SYGVKD. V shed 3 bases and J shed 5 bases, with 7 bases lying between them. CDR3 region: CAISDRKNEKLFF. In nucleotides, the CDR3 is TGTGCCATCAGTGACAGGAAAAATGAAAAACTGTTTTTT.

The chain carries TRBV20-1 and TRBJ1-2, with D unclear. V was pared by 1 base and J by 4 bases, with 10 bases between. The CDR3 sequence is 13 residues long. Germline V gene data show CDR1 as DFQATT and CDR2 as SNEGSKA (reference sequence). CDR3 sequence: CSARATEIYGYTF. The CDR3 DNA reads TGCAGTGCTAGAGCAACAGAGATCTATGGCTACACCTTC.

V gene TRBV7-9 combines with J gene TRBJ2-4, with D perhaps TRBD1 (5 bases). The J call may not be correct, given that the DNA end is closer to TRBJ2-7. The germline CDR1 and CDR2 sequences are SEHNR and FQNEAQ (reference sequence). The CDR3 is 11 amino acids. For the CDR3, the DNA is TGTGCCAGTGGAATAGGGGTCGAGCAGTACTTC. Translation: CASGIGVEQYF.

The V call is TRBV7-8, the J call TRBJ1-2; D is ambiguous. V was shortened by 6 bases and J by 4 bases, with 15 bases between the two germline ends. This CDR3 comprises 14 residues. CDR1 is SGHVS and CDR2 is FQNEAQ in the germline V gene. In DNA form, the CDR3 reads TGTGCCAGCAGACACCGCGGGCAGACCTATGGCTACACCTTC. Residues: CASRHRGQTYGYTF. The full variable domain, its missing parts supplied by reference TRBV7-8 and TRBJ1-2, is GAGVSQSPRYKVAKRGQDVALRCDPISGHVSLFWYQQALGQGPEFLTYFQNEAQLDKSGLPSDRFFAERPEGSVSTLKIQRTQQEDSAVYLCASRHRGQTYGYTFGSGTRLTVV.

This clonotype was observed a handful of times. The chain is built from TRBV10-2 and TRBJ2-4; the match to TRBD2 covers 7 bases. Germline lookup yields CDR1 WSHSY and CDR2 SAAADI. CDR3 size: 15 residues. The V gene end was trimmed by 6 bases and the J gene end by 5 bases; junction bases not matched to a gene: 10. CDR3 nucleotides: TGCGCCAGCAGAGAACTCGCGGGAGACCAAAACATTCAGTACTTC. Residues: CASRELAGDQNIQYF.

This chain uses TRBV4-2 with TRBJ2-1; the match to TRBD2 covers 8 bases. The CDR3 length is 15 residues. The junction had 6 bases not matched to a gene; V was cut back by 3 bases and J by 5 bases. Germline V lookup: CDR1 LGHNA, CDR2 YNFKEQ. CDR3 amino acids: CASSHELAVNNEQFF. As DNA, the CDR3 is TGTGCCAGCAGCCATGAACTAGCGGTCAACAATGAGCAGTTCTTC.

V usage is TRBV4-3 and J usage is TRBJ2-3; the D call may be TRBD1 or TRBD2 (6 bases each). In germline, CDR1 is LGHNA, CDR2 YSLEER. The CDR3 is made up of 15 amino acids. Trimming took off 0 bases at V and 11 bases at J, with 18 bases between the two ends. This CDR3 reads CASSQDEGGGGWQYF. CDR3 coding DNA: TGCGCCAGCAGCCAAGATGAAGGGGGAGGTGGTTGGCAGTATTTT.

CDR3 bases: TGTGCCAGCAGTTTGTTCGTGAGCACTCCCCCCTACGAGCAGTACTTC. This encodes CASSLFVSTPPYEQYF. This chain uses TRBV28 with TRBJ2-7; D uncertain. Trimming left V 3 bases short and J 2 bases short, with 17 bases between. Per the germline V gene, CDR1 is MDHEN and CDR2 is SYDVKM. The CDR3 runs to 16 residues.

This clonotype was seen a handful of times. The V and J genes are TRBV6-5 and TRBJ2-5; TRBD2 agrees at 7 bases. The CDR3 is 15 amino acids. Germline V lookup: CDR1 MNHEY, CDR2 SVGAGI. Trimming cost V 0 bases and J 2 bases; bases outside gene matches: 3. This CDR3 reads CASSYSMGLQETQYF. The CDR3 DNA reads as TGTGCCAGCAGTTACTCGATGGGACTACAAGAGACCCAGTACTTC.

This clonotype has a handful of counts. The V call is TRBV27, the J call TRBJ2-1; the match to TRBD2 covers 7 bases. Trimming cost V 6 bases and J 6 bases; bases outside gene matches: 8. CDR3 length: 14 amino acids. Germline V gene sequence: CDR1 MNHEY, CDR2 SMNVEV (reference sequence). Written as DNA, the CDR3 is TGTGCCAGCAGCCAAGGACTAGTCGCCAATGAGCAGTTCTTC. Protein: CASSQGLVANEQFF.

The sample holds a few counts of this clonotype. V is TRBV27 and J is TRBJ2-7; D not certain. In germline, CDR1 is MNHEY, CDR2 SMNVEV (reference sequence). This CDR3 comprises 13 residues. Trimming stripped 3 bases from V and 2 bases from J, with 8 bases between. Here the CDR3 reads CASSFAIAYEQYF. CDR3 DNA sequence: TGTGCCAGCAGTTTCGCCATTGCCTACGAGCAGTACTTC.

The chain joins TRBV7-6 to TRBJ2-7; D remains unclear. CDR1 SGHVS and CDR2 FNYEAQ come from the germline V gene. This CDR3 has 14 amino acids. V was trimmed by 1 base and J by 4 bases, leaving 11 bases between them. The CDR3 DNA is TGTGCCAGCAGCTTAGAGTCCGACGGATACGAGCAGTACTTC. Its translation: CASSLESDGYEQYF.

This chain links TRBV3-1 with TRBJ2-3, with 8 bases fitting TRBD2. After removal of 1 base from V and 6 bases from J, the junction contained 3 bases not matched to a gene. The CDR3 sequence is 14 residues long. Germline CDR1 LGHDT, CDR2 YNNKEL (reference sequence). CDR3 sequence: CASSQGPGGDTQYF. CDR3 DNA: TGTGCCAGCAGCCAAGGTCCGGGAGGGGATACGCAGTATTTT.

This clonotype has just a few counts. For the CDR3, the DNA is TGTGCCAGCGGGGGCTTCGGAGAGACCCAGTACTTC. The encoded protein is CASGGFGETQYF. This chain links TRBV27 with TRBJ2-5, with a possible D match to TRBD1 (6 bases). The CDR3 runs to 12 residues. The V end lost 8 bases, the J end lost 4 bases, and 11 bases lay between the germline ends. From germline, CDR1 is MNHEY and CDR2 SMNVEV (reference sequence).

Details on this clonotype: Relative to the germline gene, one junction end is altered; a read error may explain this. The chain has TRBV5-1 and TRBJ1-1; 12 positions match TRBD1. The CDR3 length is 15 residues. Germline CDR1 and CDR2: SGHRS and YFSETQ. CDR3 in amino acids: CASSLGTGGRTEAFF. The CDR3 DNA is TGTGCCAGCAGTTTAGGGACAGGGGGCCGCACTGAAGCTTTCTTT.

Note on this clonotype: Germline and junction disagree at one end, which may indicate a read error. The chain combines TRBV29-1 with TRBJ2-1; a weak D match, TRBD1 (6 bases). CDR1 and CDR2 (germline): SQVTM, ANQGSEA. The length of the CDR3 is 13 residues. The CDR3 DNA sequence: TGCAGCGTTGAAGCAGGGTGGGACAATGGGCAGTTCTTC. It encodes CSVEAGWDNGQFF.

V and J are TRBV7-2 and TRBJ1-1, with D possibly being TRBD1 (5 bases). Germline CDR1 SGHTA, CDR2 FQGNSA. Trimming cost V 1 base and J 5 bases, with 14 bases left between them. The CDR3 totals 15 residues. CDR3 sequence (DNA): TGTGCCAGCAGCTTAGTTTGGGGGGGAAGAACTGAAGCTTTCTTT. Amino acid sequence: CASSLVWGGRTEAFF.

There are a few counts of this clonotype. V gene TRBV29-1 combines with J gene TRBJ1-1, with TRBD1 as a possible D gene (5 bases). Trimming removed 3 bases at V and 6 bases at J, with 11 bases between. The CDR3 contains 12 residues. In germline, CDR1 is SQVTM, CDR2 ANQGSEA. The CDR3 region is CSVDGGVAEAFF. CDR3 in DNA: TGCAGCGTTGATGGGGGAGTAGCTGAAGCTTTCTTT.

The rearrangement links TRBV6-5 to TRBJ2-5; 8 positions match TRBD2. The junction had 7 bases not matched to a gene; V was cut back by 3 bases and J by 1 base. CDR1 and CDR2 (germline): MNHEY, SVGAGI. CDR3 length equals 16 residues. The CDR3 DNA reads as TGTGCCAGCAGTTATCGGTGGGGACTAGTCCAAGAGACCCAGTACTTC. This encodes CASSYRWGLVQETQYF.

The chain links TRBV7-8 to TRBJ1-2; 9 nucleotides line up with TRBD1. Germline V gene sequence: CDR1 SGHVS, CDR2 FQNEAQ. The CDR3 sequence is 15 residues long. As DNA, the CDR3 is TGTGGCACCGGGGGGTGGACAGGGGAGTATTATGGCTACACCTTC. It codes for CGTGGWTGEYYGYTF.

This clonotype was seen a few times. The chain has TRBV7-2 and TRBJ2-5; no clear D gene. TRBJ2-7 explains the end of the DNA better; the J call may be wrong. Per the germline V gene, CDR1 is SGHTA and CDR2 is FQGNSA. This CDR3 comprises 13 residues. The CDR3 region is CASGYKVGVEQYF. The CDR3 nucleotides are TGTGCCAGCGGATACAAGGTGGGCGTCGAGCAGTACTTC.

Remarks on this clonotype: One end of the junction does not line up with germline, which may come from a read error. This rearrangement joins TRBV10-3 to TRBJ2-5; TRBD1 matches at 8 bases. Germline lookup yields CDR1 ENHRY and CDR2 SYGVKD. CDR3 size: 14 residues. This CDR3 is CAISEDRGTETRYF. DNA for the CDR3: TGTGCCATCAGTGAGGACAGGGGCACAGAGACCCGGTACTTC.

This clonotype was seen only once. Germline and junction disagree at one end, which may indicate a read error. J is TRBJ2-3 and V is TRBV7-2; 10 bases match TRBD2. Germline CDR1 and CDR2: SGHTA and FQGNSA. The CDR3 is 18 residues long. The CDR3 DNA follows: TGTGCCAGCAGCCTGGCACCGGCTAGCGGGAGTTCTTGGGATACGCATTATTTT. Translated, it gives CASSLAPASGSSWDTHYF.

This clonotype was detected a few times. V and J are TRBV29-1 and TRBJ2-1, with D unresolved. This CDR3 has 14 residues. V was pared by 7 bases and J by 0 bases, with 13 bases between. Germline CDR1 and CDR2: SQVTM and ANQGSEA. The CDR3 sequence: CSAGPKGSYNEQFF. CDR3 DNA: TGCAGCGCCGGACCCAAGGGCTCCTACAATGAGCAGTTCTTC.

This clonotype was detected once. The chain links TRBV5-4 to TRBJ2-1; weak D call: TRBD2 (5 bases). The length of the CDR3 is 14 residues. V was cut by 5 bases and J by 6 bases, with 15 bases left in between. From germline, CDR1 is SGHNT and CDR2 YYREEE (reference sequence). The CDR3 is CASRFVPGINEQFF. CDR3 DNA sequence: TGTGCCAGCAGGTTTGTCCCGGGGATCAATGAGCAGTTCTTC.